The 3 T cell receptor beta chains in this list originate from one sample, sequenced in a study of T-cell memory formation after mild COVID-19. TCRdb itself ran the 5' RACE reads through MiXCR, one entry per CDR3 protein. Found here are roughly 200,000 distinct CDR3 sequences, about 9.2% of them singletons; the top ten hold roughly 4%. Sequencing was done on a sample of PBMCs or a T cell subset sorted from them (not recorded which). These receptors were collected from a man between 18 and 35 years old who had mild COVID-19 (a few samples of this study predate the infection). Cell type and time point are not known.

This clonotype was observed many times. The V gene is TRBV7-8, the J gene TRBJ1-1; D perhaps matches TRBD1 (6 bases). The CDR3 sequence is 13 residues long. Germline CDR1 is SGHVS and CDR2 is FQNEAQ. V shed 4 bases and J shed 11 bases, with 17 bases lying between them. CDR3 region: CASSSDRLDRAFF. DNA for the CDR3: TGTGCCAGCAGCTCCGACAGGTTAGACCGGGCTTTCTTT.

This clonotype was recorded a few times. The CDR3 here is CASSPSGWRGGTTYEQYF. For the CDR3, the DNA is TGTGCCAGCAGCCCCTCCGGGTGGCGGGGAGGAACCACCTACGAGCAGTACTTC. This chain uses TRBV12-3 or TRBV12-4 with TRBJ2-7; TRBD2 is a possible D gene (6 bases). Trimming took off 6 bases at V and 2 bases at J, with 26 bases between the two ends. The CDR3 is made up of 18 amino acids.

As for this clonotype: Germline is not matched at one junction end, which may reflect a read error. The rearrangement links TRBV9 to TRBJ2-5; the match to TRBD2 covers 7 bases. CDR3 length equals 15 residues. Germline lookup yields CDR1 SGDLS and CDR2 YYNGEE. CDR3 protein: CASGVGGSLQETQYF. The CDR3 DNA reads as TGTGCCAGCGGCGTAGGCGGGAGCCTACAAGAGACCCAGTACTTC.